This TCR beta chain was found in a study of T cell responses to AZD1222 COVID-19 vaccine (dated by TCRdb to about 2021). For the wider study: AZD1222 recipients with second doses at about 4 weeks or about 12 weeks were pooled, because spike-specific TCR depth and breadth did not differ between schedules. A total of 233 trial participants underwent TCR sequencing, of whom 207 received two doses of AZD1222 and about 26 received two doses of the MenACWY control vaccine. Trial participants were enrolled by age into 18-55, 56-69 and 70-plus year subgroups, with around 150, 28 and 57 TCR-sequenced participants respectively. Broad study findings and their caveats: Because no day 14 peak-response samples were available, repertoires were characterized only after the peak T cell response. The whole spike protein was spanned by vaccine-associated CD4 TCRs, and dominant responses were seen in regions 160-218 and 743-854. Reportedly, close to half of the unique spike-specific TCRs recognized epitopes lying outside the regions that are mutated in the B.1.351 and B.1.1.7 variants. Only a handful of AZD1222 recipients were SARS-CoV-2 seropositive at baseline, limiting conclusions about previously exposed vaccinees. After two AZD1222 doses, both the breadth and the depth of spike-specific TCRs were significantly higher than at day 0 and than in MenACWY recipients. Participants were mostly white British, with more females than males. The authors suggested clonal diversity may have been underestimated. The 56-69-year group was small, and its depth increase did not reach significance, likely because of low power.

This clone was seen more than once but under ten times. The clone's antigen remains unknown. Base qualities are not provided; no much larger clone lies one nucleotide away. The CDR3 regions of human TCRbeta chains were analyzed by immunosequencing. As for how the authors treated the data: TCRs in the repertoires were matched against a reference library of SARS-CoV-2-specific TCRs that had been generated with the MIRA antigen-specificity platform. Breadth meant the fraction of unique TCRs that were SARS-CoV-2-associated, whereas depth meant the fraction of total T cells that were SARS-CoV-2-associated. Each spike-specific TCR was assigned to its reactive spike region and to a CD4 or CD8 class using the MIRA data. Log10-transformed breadth and depth values were compared by one-way ANOVA with Sidak's multiple comparisons tests. Not all clones reach the TCRdb copy of this immuneACCESS table, which keeps in-frame sequences only. Checked studies attribute under half of the gap to unresolved V genes and leave the rest unexplained. V and J calls and clone size follow that table, whereas D and trimming were derived from the DNA. This sample comprises about 92,000 clones, approximately 90% of them detected only once. 1.6% of the sample rests with the top ten.

Per the publication, the time point label means: baseline before first vaccination. Vaccinee samples were obtained from the UK trials COV001 and COV002, which included a single-blind randomized controlled phase 2/3 trial of AZD1222 (ChAdOx1 nCoV-19) in healthy adults. For TCRbeta chain sequencing, PBMC samples from trial participants were taken at day 0 and at day 28 after the second dose. CDR1 is given as LNHDA and CDR2 as SQIVND, both from the germline V gene (reference sequence). V lost 4 bases and J lost 3 bases; the stretch between them is 16 bases long. Its CDR3 holds 15 amino acids, cysteine through phenylalanine. Kept here is only the CDR3 DNA, which spans 45 bases and is read in frame from base 1.

The receptor was derived from an adult in good health. The material was peripheral blood, obtained on day 0 of AZD1222 vaccination. Recombination joined TRBV19 with TRBJ2-7; the D segment could be TRBD2, given 5 matching bases. The DNA is TGTGCCAGTAGTACGACGGGAAAGAACCTCTACGAGCAGTACTTC. Translated, it reads CASSTTGKNLYEQYF.